Given below is one T cell receptor (beta chain) in context. The sample holds one count of this clone. Its antigen is not yet known. No much larger clonotype is one base removed from it; base qualities were not supplied. The sample comes from a study of T cell responses to AZD1222 COVID-19 vaccine (dated by TCRdb to 2020 to 2023). About the study as a whole: A total of around 240 trial participants underwent TCR sequencing, of whom around 210 had received two doses of AZD1222 and approximately 25 had received two doses of the MenACWY control vaccine. Enrollment into the trials was organized by age into subgroups of 18-55, 56-69 and 70-plus years, and those subgroups contained approximately 150, 30 and 60 TCR-sequenced participants, respectively.

This specimen's time point label, per the study, means: about 28 days (+/-7) after the second vaccine dose. AZD1222 recipients with second doses at about 4 weeks or about 12 weeks were pooled, because spike-specific TCR depth and breadth did not differ between schedules. Vaccinee samples were obtained from the UK trials COV001 and COV002, which included a single-blind randomized controlled phase 2/3 trial of AZD1222 (ChAdOx1 nCoV-19) in healthy adults. Trial participant PBMC samples were collected at day 0 and day 28 after the second dose for TCRbeta chain sequencing. The germline V gene specifies MNHEY as CDR1 and SVGAGI as CDR2. The CDR3 covers 14 residues, taking in both the cysteine and the phenylalanine. Solely the CDR3 DNA is kept, with 42 bases framed from the first base. V trim: 7 bases; J trim: 3 bases; unmatched bases: 8. The CDR3 regions of human TCRbeta chains were analyzed by immunosequencing. The paper's data handling went like this. TCRs in the repertoires were matched against a reference library of SARS-CoV-2-specific TCRs that had been generated with the MIRA antigen-specificity platform. Breadth meant the fraction of unique TCRs that were SARS-CoV-2-associated, whereas depth meant the fraction of total T cells that were SARS-CoV-2-associated. Using the MIRA data, every spike-specific TCR was mapped to the spike region that the TCR reacted to and assigned to either a CD4 or a CD8 class. Log10-transformed breadth and depth values were compared by one-way ANOVA with Sidak's multiple comparisons tests. The table was pulled from immuneACCESS by TCRdb, which kept in-frame rearrangements only. Such tables lose some clones; where checked, under half of the loss comes from unresolved V genes, and the rest has no known cause. D and trimming were read from the DNA, whereas the V and J calls and clone size are those reported in that table. The table for this sample lists about 90,000 clones; approximately 88% of them were counted only once. The ten biggest clones cover roughly 12% of the sample.

Here is what the overall study found, with its caveats: Nearly half of unique spike-specific TCRs reportedly recognized epitopes outside regions mutated in the B.1.351 and B.1.1.7 variants. The 56-69-year group was small, and its depth increase did not reach significance, likely because of low power. Conclusions about previously exposed vaccinees are limited, since just five or six AZD1222 recipients were seropositive for SARS-CoV-2 at baseline. Participants were mostly white British and included more females than males, and it was suggested by the authors that clonal diversity may have been underestimated. Because no samples from the day 14 peak response were available, repertoires could be characterized only after the peak T cell response. Vaccine-associated CD4 TCRs spanned the whole spike protein, with dominant responses in regions 160-218 and 743-854. After two AZD1222 doses, spike-specific TCR breadth and depth were significantly higher than at day 0 and than in MenACWY recipients.

The chain is encoded by TRBV6-5 joined to TRBJ1-1; 7 of the junction bases match TRBD1. The sequences come from peripheral blood, collected 28 days after the second AZD1222 dose. This TCR was sampled from an adult who received the AZD1222 COVID-19 vaccine. The CDR3 region has the sequence CASNKGAGDTEAFF. The sequenced DNA: TGTGCCAGCAATAAGGGGGCTGGGGACACTGAAGCTTTCTTT.